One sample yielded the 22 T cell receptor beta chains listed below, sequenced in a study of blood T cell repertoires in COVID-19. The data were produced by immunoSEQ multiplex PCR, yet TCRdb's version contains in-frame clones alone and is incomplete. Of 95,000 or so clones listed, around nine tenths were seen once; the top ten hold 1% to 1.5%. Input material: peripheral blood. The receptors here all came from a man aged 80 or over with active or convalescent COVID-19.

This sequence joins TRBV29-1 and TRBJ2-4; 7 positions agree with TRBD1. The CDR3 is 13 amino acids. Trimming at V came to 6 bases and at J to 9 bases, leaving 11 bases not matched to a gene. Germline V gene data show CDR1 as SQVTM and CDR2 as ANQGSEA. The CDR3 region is CSVTRGRVGIQYF. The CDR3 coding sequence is TGCAGCGTCACAAGGGGGCGCGTCGGCATTCAGTACTTC.

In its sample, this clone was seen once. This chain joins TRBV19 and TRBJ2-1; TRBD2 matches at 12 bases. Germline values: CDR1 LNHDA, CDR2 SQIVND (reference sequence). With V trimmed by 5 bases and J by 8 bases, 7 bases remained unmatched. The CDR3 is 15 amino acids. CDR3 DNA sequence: TGTGCCAGTAGTCTGACTAGCGGGAGTTATCATGAGCAGTTCTTC. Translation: CASSLTSGSYHEQFF.

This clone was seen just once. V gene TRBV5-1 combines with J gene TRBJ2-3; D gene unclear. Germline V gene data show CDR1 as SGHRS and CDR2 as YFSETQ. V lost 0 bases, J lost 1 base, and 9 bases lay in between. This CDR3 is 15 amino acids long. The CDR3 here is CASSLGSPGTDTQYF. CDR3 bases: TGCGCCAGCAGCTTGGGTTCGCCAGGCACAGATACGCAGTATTTT.

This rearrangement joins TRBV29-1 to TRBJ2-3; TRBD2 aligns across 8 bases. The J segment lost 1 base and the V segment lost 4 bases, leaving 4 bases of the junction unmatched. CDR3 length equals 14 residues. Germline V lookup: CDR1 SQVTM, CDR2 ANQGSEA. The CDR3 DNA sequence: TGCAGCGTTGGGACTAGCTCTGGCACAGATACGCAGTATTTT. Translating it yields CSVGTSSGTDTQYF.

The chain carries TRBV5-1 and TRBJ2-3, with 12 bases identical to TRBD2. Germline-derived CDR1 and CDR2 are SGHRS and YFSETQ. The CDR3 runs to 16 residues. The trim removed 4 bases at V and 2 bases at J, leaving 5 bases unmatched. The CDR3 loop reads CASSVTSGGDTDTQYF. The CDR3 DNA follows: TGCGCCAGCAGCGTGACTAGCGGGGGAGACACAGATACGCAGTATTTT.

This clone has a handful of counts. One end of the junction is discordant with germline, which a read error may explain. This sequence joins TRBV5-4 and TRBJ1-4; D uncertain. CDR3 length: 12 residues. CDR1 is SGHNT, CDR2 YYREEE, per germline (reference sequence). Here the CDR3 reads CASSLANEKLFF. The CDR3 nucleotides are TGTGCCAGCAGCTTGGCTAACGAAAAACTGTTTTTT.

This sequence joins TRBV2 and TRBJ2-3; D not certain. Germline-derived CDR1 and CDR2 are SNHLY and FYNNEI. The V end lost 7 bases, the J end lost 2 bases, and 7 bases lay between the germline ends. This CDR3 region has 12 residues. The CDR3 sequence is CASNIFTDTQYF. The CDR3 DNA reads TGTGCCAGCAATATATTCACAGATACGCAGTATTTT.

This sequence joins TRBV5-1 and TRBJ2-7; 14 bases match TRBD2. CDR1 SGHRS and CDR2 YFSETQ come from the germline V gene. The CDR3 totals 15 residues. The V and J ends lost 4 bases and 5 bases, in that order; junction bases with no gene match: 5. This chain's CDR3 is CASSPGTSGSHEQYF. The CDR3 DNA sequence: TGCGCCAGCAGCCCGGGGACTAGCGGGAGCCACGAGCAGTACTTC.

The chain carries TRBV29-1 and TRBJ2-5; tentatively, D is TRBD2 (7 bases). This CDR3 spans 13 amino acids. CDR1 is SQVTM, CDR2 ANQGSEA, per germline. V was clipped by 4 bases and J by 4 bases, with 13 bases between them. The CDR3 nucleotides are TGCAGCGTTGCACAGGGAGGGAGAGAGACCCAGTACTTC. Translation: CSVAQGGRETQYF.

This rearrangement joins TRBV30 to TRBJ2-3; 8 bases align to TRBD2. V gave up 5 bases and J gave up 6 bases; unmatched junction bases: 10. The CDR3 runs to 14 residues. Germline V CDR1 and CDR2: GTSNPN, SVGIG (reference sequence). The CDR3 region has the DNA TGTGCCTGGCAGACTAGCGAGGTAGGGGATACGCAGTATTTT. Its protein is CAWQTSEVGDTQYF. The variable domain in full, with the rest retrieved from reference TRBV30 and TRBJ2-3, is SQTIHQWPATLVQPVGSPLSLECTVEGTSNPNLYWYRQAAGRGLQLLFYSVGIGQISSEVPQNLSASRPQDRQFILSSKKLLLSDSGFYLCAWQTSEVGDTQYFGPGTRLTVL.

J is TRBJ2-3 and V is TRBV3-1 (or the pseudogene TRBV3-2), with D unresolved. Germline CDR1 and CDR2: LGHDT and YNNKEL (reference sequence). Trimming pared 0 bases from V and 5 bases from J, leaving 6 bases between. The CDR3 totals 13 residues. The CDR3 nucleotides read TGTGCCAGCAGCCAAGATATGCGAGATACGCAGTATTTT. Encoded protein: CASSQDMRDTQYF.

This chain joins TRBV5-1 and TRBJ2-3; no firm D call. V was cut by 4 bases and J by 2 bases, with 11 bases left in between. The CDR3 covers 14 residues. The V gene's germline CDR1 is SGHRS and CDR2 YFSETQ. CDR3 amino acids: CASSMTPNTDTQYF. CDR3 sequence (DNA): TGCGCCAGCAGCATGACACCGAACACAGATACGCAGTATTTT. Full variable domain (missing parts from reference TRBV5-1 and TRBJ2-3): KAGVTQTPRYLIKTRGQQVTLSCSPISGHRSVSWYQQTPGQGLQFLFEYFSETQRNKGNFPGRFSGRQFSNSRSEMNVSTLELGDSALYLCASSMTPNTDTQYFGPGTRLTVL.

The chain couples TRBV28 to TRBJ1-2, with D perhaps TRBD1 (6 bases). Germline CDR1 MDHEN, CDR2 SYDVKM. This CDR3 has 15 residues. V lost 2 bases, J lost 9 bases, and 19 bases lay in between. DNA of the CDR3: TGTGCCAGCAGTTTAGGGACACCTCTAACTATGAGCTACACCTTC. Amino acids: CASSLGTPLTMSYTF.

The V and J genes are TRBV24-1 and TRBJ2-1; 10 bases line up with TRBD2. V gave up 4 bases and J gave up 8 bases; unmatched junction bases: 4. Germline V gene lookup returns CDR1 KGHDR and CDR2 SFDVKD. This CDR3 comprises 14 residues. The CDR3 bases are TGTGCCACCAGTGACCCCGGGACTAGCGATGAGCAGTTCTTC. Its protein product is CATSDPGTSDEQFF.

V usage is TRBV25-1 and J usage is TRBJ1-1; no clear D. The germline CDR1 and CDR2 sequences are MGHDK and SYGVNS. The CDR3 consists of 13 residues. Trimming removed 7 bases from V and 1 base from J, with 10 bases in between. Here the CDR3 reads CASIREGNTEAFF. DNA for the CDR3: TGTGCCAGCATTAGGGAGGGGAACACTGAAGCTTTCTTT.

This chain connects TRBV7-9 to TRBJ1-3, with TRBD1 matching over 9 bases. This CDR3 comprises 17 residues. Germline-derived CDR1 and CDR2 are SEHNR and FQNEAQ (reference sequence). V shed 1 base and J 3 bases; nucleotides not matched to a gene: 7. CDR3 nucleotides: TGTGCCAGCAGCTTAGGGACAGGGGCTGGAGGTGGAAACACCATATATTTT. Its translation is CASSLGTGAGGGNTIYF.

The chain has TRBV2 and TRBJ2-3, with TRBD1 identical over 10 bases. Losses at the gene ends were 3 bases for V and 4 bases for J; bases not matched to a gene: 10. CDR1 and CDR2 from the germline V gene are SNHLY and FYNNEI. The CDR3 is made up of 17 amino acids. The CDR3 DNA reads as TGTGCCAGCAGTGAGGGACAGGGGCTTAACGAGGCAGATACGCAGTATTTT. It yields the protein CASSEGQGLNEADTQYF.

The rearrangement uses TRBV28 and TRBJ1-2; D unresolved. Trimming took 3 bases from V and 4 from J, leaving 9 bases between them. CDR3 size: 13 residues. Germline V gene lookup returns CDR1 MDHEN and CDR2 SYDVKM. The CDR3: CASSFGIVYGYTF. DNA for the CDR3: TGTGCCAGCAGTTTCGGTATTGTCTATGGCTACACCTTC.

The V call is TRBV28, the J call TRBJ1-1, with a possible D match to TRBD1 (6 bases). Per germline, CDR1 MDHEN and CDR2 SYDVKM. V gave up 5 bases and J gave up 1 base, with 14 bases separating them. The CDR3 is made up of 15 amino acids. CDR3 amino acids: CASSPMTGRNTEAFF. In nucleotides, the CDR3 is TGTGCCAGCAGTCCGATGACAGGACGGAACACTGAAGCTTTCTTT.

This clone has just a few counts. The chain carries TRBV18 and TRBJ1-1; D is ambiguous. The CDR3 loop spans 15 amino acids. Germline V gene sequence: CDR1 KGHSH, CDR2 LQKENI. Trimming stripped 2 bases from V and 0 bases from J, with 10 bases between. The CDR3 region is CASSPIVQLNTEAFF. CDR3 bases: TGTGCCAGCTCACCAATCGTACAGCTGAACACTGAAGCTTTCTTT.

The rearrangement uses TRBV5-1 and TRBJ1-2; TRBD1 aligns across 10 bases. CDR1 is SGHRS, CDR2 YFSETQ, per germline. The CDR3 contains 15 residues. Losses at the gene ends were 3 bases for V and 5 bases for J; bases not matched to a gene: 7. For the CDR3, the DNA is TGCGCCAGCAGCTCTGGAGAGGGACAGGGGTATGGCTACACCTTC. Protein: CASSSGEGQGYGYTF. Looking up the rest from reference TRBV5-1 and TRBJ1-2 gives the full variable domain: KAGVTQTPRYLIKTRGQQVTLSCSPISGHRSVSWYQQTPGQGLQFLFEYFSETQRNKGNFPGRFSGRQFSNSRSEMNVSTLELGDSALYLCASSSGEGQGYGYTFGSGTRLTVV.

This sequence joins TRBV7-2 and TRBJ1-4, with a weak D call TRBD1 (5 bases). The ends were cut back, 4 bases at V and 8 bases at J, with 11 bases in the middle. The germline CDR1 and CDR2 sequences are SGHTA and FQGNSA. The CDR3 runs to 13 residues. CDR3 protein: CASSWPGGEKLFF. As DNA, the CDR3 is TGTGCCAGCAGCTGGCCGGGGGGGGAAAAACTGTTTTTT.